Each of the 9 T cell receptor beta chains below was sequenced from the same sample in a study of multiple sclerosis patients with progressive multifocal leukoencephalopathy (dated by TCRdb to about 2019). Libraries were prepared through the immunoSEQ multiplex PCR assay. TCRdb holds this immuneACCESS table with in-frame rearrangements only. Some clones are missing; in checked studies, unresolved V genes explain under half, and the rest has no known cause. The sample data list tens of thousands of clones, and about nine tenths of these were observed just once. 1.5% of the sample goes to the ten largest clones. According to the study, the label for this sample's time point signals: more than five months of natalizumab therapy. Read against the paper, the sample's treatment or condition label means: on natalizumab therapy at sampling. The sample was PBMCs, taken from a patient treated with natalizumab. Receptors originate from a human donor with multiple sclerosis.

The rearrangement links TRBV2 to TRBJ1-1, with D maybe TRBD1 (5 bases). Germline assignment: CDR1 SNHLY and CDR2 FYNNEI. There are 13 residues in the CDR3. V lost 3 bases to trimming and J lost 5 bases, with 10 bases between them. The CDR3 here is CASSEIWGTEAFF. The CDR3 nucleotides are TGTGCCAGCAGTGAGATATGGGGGACTGAAGCTTTCTTT. Filled out from reference TRBV2 and TRBJ1-1, the complete variable domain reads EPEVTQTPSHQVTQMGQEVILRCVPISNHLYFYWYRQILGQKVEFLVSFYNNEISEKSEIFDDQFSVERPDGSNFTLKIRSTKLEDSAMYFCASSEIWGTEAFFGQGTRLTVV.

As regards this clone: At the DNA level, this CDR3 is encoded by other sequences in the same sample as well. The chain is built from TRBV6-5 and TRBJ1-5, with a possible D match to TRBD1 (6 bases). The germline V and J ends were trimmed by 4 bases and 7 bases, with 11 bases remaining between them. Germline V lookup: CDR1 MNHEY, CDR2 SVGAGI. CDR3 length equals 13 residues. CDR3 residues: CASSSTGLQPQHF. In DNA, the CDR3 is TGTGCCAGCAGTTCCACAGGGCTGCAGCCCCAGCATTTT.

The chain employs TRBV20-1 and TRBJ2-7, with unresolved D. The CDR3 sequence is 11 residues long. Looked up from germline, CDR1 is DFQATT and CDR2 is SNEGSKA (reference sequence). Trimming shortened V by 3 bases and J by 3 bases, and 6 bases separated the two germline ends. The CDR3 region is CSASGSYEQYF. DNA for the CDR3: TGCAGTGCTAGTGGCAGCTACGAGCAGTACTTC.

The chain joins TRBV4-3 to TRBJ2-3; no reliable D call. The CDR3 consists of 15 residues. The germline gives CDR1 LGHNA, CDR2 YSLEER. The V end was cut by 1 base, the J end by 1 base, with 9 bases between. This chain's CDR3 is CASSQGPLRTDTQYF. Here the CDR3 DNA reads TGCGCCAGCAGCCAAGGCCCCTTGCGCACAGATACGCAGTATTTT.

The rearrangement joins TRBV23-1 to TRBJ2-2, with 7 bases that match TRBD2. TRBV23-1 is classed as an ORF, of uncertain function. The CDR3 is 17 residues long. V shed 1 base, J shed 0 bases, and the junction held 5 bases outside the gene matches. CDR3 bases: TGCGCCAGCAGTCAATATTGGGGGGGTACGAACACCGGGGAGCTGTTTTTT. Translation: CASSQYWGGTNTGELFF.

The gene calls are TRBV4-1 and TRBJ2-1, with 7 bases aligning to TRBD1. Germline V CDR1 and CDR2: MGHRA, YSYEKL. V was clipped by 3 bases and J by 4 bases; unmatched bases: 6. This CDR3 region has 15 residues. CDR3 sequence: CASSQGQSTYNEQFF. The DNA of the CDR3 is TGCGCCAGCAGCCAGGGACAGTCAACATACAATGAGCAGTTCTTC.

The chain couples TRBV5-6 to TRBJ2-7; D is possibly TRBD1 (5 bases). V lost 5 bases to trimming and J lost 6 bases, with 21 bases between them. The germline V gene has CDR1 SGHDT and CDR2 YYEEEE. The CDR3 is 15 amino acids. CDR3 DNA: TGTGCCAGCAGTCCCGCCGGGCCCCCCCAGGGCGAGCAGTACTTC. The encoded protein is CASSPAGPPQGEQYF.

The chain is built from TRBV5-4 and TRBJ2-5; 7 nucleotides align to TRBD2. Matching the DNA end better, TRBJ2-7 makes the J call doubtful. Germline values: CDR1 SGHNT, CDR2 YYREEE (reference sequence). The CDR3 consists of 16 residues. Here the CDR3 DNA reads TGTGCCAGCAGCCCTGGGGGGGACGTCCGGAGGGTCGAGCAGTACTTC. Its translation is CASSPGGDVRRVEQYF.

CDR3 nucleotide sequence: TGTGCCAGCAGCTTAGTAGGGGGAGGCCAGCCCCAGCATTTT. Translating it yields CASSLVGGGQPQHF. This chain uses TRBV7-2 with TRBJ1-5; possibly TRBD1 for D (6 bases). CDR1 is SGHTA, CDR2 FQGNSA, per germline. CDR3 length equals 14 residues. Trimming cost V 1 base and J 7 bases, with 11 bases left between them.